Listed below are T cell receptor beta chains from one sample, sequenced in a study of blood T cell repertoires in COVID-19. TCRdb's copy holds only in-frame clones and misses some; the assay was immunoSEQ multiplex PCR. The data contain 90,000 to 110,000 clones, around 74% of them seen just once; the ten biggest clones take up roughly 21%. Sequenced sample: peripheral blood. The receptor set was obtained from a woman between 65 and 79 years old with acute or convalescent COVID-19. Each CDR3 is given with its conserved first and last residue. Each record gives: V gene, J gene, CDR3 protein.

v_call: TRBV13
j_call: TRBJ2-7
cdr3_aa: CASSSRGGERGAYEQYF

v_call: TRBV6-2/TRBV6-3
j_call: TRBJ2-3
cdr3_aa: CASSQGSGKATDTQYF

v_call: TRBV5-1
j_call: TRBJ1-3
cdr3_aa: CASSPKTGDSGNTIYF

v_call: TRBV28
j_call: TRBJ2-1
cdr3_aa: CASSDRVRQGNEQFF

v_call: TRBV3-1/TRBV3-2
j_call: TRBJ2-5
cdr3_aa: CASSQRSPGETQYF

v_call: TRBV6-5
j_call: TRBJ1-1
cdr3_aa: CASRGQVGTGTEAFF

v_call: TRBV9
j_call: TRBJ1-1
cdr3_aa: CASSVAGGTTEAFF

v_call: TRBV4-3
j_call: TRBJ2-3
cdr3_aa: CASSQRTSGGTDTQYF

v_call: TRBV6-1
j_call: TRBJ1-2
cdr3_aa: CASSEGGKRAYGYTF

v_call: TRBV11-2
j_call: TRBJ2-1
cdr3_aa: CASSLQAGLQFF

v_call: TRBV29-1
j_call: TRBJ1-1
cdr3_aa: CSVKGTAAPAFF

v_call: TRBV5-4
j_call: TRBJ1-1
cdr3_aa: CASSLVQPRNTEAFF

v_call: TRBV7-7
j_call: TRBJ2-5
cdr3_aa: CASSFSRAAETQYF

v_call: TRBV30
j_call: TRBJ1-6
cdr3_aa: CAWSAFGTGDNSPLHF

v_call: TRBV5-1
j_call: TRBJ2-2
cdr3_aa: CASRDTTTGELFF

v_call: TRBV7-6
j_call: TRBJ1-1
cdr3_aa: CASSLDRDTEAFF

v_call: TRBV5-1
j_call: TRBJ1-3
cdr3_aa: CASSLGRGNGNTIYF

v_call: TRBV7-8
j_call: TRBJ1-5
cdr3_aa: CASSPRRGEGNQPQHF

v_call: TRBV14
j_call: TRBJ2-1
cdr3_aa: CASSQDLRTGRQFF

v_call: TRBV3-1/TRBV3-2
j_call: TRBJ1-2
cdr3_aa: CASSQNTRWFDGYTF

v_call: TRBV2
j_call: TRBJ2-4
cdr3_aa: CASSLGRADIQYF

v_call: TRBV12-1
j_call: TRBJ2-7
cdr3_aa: CASAQGEDEQYF

v_call: TRBV7-2
j_call: TRBJ2-7
cdr3_aa: CASSPGLAGASEQYF

v_call: TRBV5-4
j_call: TRBJ1-3
cdr3_aa: CASSLGGTGRNTIYF

v_call: TRBV7-6
j_call: TRBJ1-3
cdr3_aa: CASSLFGLSSGNTIYF

v_call: TRBV7-9
j_call: TRBJ1-1
cdr3_aa: CASTLSGGTAMGTEAFF

v_call: TRBV19
j_call: TRBJ1-5
cdr3_aa: CATRGDRGVGSNQPQHF

v_call: TRBV7-8
j_call: TRBJ1-1
cdr3_aa: CASSSVQGGGTEAFF

v_call: TRBV29-1
j_call: TRBJ1-1
cdr3_aa: CSVRSLGEGAFF

v_call: TRBV6-5
j_call: TRBJ2-6
cdr3_aa: CASQGGTGANVLTF

v_call: TRBV5-4
j_call: TRBJ1-2
cdr3_aa: CASSLPGTGGRYGYTF

v_call: TRBV30
j_call: TRBJ1-2
cdr3_aa: CAWSVPPGTYGYTF

v_call: TRBV5-4
j_call: TRBJ2-3
cdr3_aa: CASSLDRGIDTQYF

v_call: TRBV29-1
j_call: TRBJ2-7
cdr3_aa: CSAKLFDEQYF

v_call: TRBV10-3
j_call: TRBJ2-1
cdr3_aa: CAITDTGANYNEQFF

v_call: TRBV5-1
j_call: TRBJ1-3
cdr3_aa: CASSLEAGSAGNTIYF

v_call: TRBV6-5
j_call: TRBJ1-1
cdr3_aa: CATVKGKNTEAFF